What follows describes a single T cell receptor (beta chain). These data originate in a study of T cells in tumors after PD-1 blockade. Germline CDR1 SQVTM, CDR2 ANQGSEA. Trimming took off 5 bases at V and 4 bases at J, with 4 bases between the two ends. CDR3 length: 10 amino acids. TCRdb's table, derived via immunoSEQ multiplex PCR, lists solely in-frame clones and lacks some. The sample has approximately 47,000 clones, over 70% seen once; the top ten hold less than 5%. Sample: PBMCs, taken before anti-PD-1 treatment. This chain uses TRBV29-1 with TRBJ2-3; D unresolved. This sequence originates from a human donor with basal cell carcinoma. The CDR3 DNA follows: TGCAGCGTTCAGGCAGATACGCAGTATTTT. Translation: CSVQADTQYF.